These 14 T cell receptor beta chains were all obtained from the same sample, sequenced in a study of metastatic and nonmetastatic thyroid tumors. TCRdb used MiXCR to call clones anew from the PCR reads. The sample carries roughly 41,000 clones, about a sixth recorded once. No treatment of any kind had been given to any patient before thyroid surgery. The sequenced sample consisted of blood. The receptors come from a female donor with papillary thyroid cancer or a benign thyroid nodule (not recorded which). Some clones in this sample may be carry-over from other donors' samples.

The table lists this clone with many counts. V gene TRBV2 combines with J gene TRBJ1-5, with a tentative D call TRBD1 (6 bases). Germline lookup yields CDR1 SNHLY and CDR2 FYNNEI. The germline V and J ends were trimmed by 4 bases and 7 bases, with 17 bases remaining between them. The CDR3 is 15 amino acids. CDR3 DNA sequence: TGTGCCAGCAGTGCCATTAGACAGGTTGGGCAGCCCCAGCATTTT. The encoded protein is CASSAIRQVGQPQHF.

In this sample, this clone turned up many times. Germline and junction disagree at one end, which may indicate a read error. The rearrangement uses TRBV7-7 and TRBJ2-3, with D tentatively TRBD1 (5 bases). This CDR3 is built from 15 residues. Germline CDR1 and CDR2: SSHAT and FNYEAQ (reference sequence). CDR3 nucleotide sequence: TGTGCTAGCAGCCTGACAGTGGACAGCACAGATACGCAGTATTTT. Translation: CASSLTVDSTDTQYF.

This clone has ten or more counts. The V and J genes are TRBV5-1 and TRBJ1-1; the D is unclear. V lost 2 bases, J lost 1 base, and 12 bases lay in between. The CDR3 length is 15 residues. Germline V lookup: CDR1 SGHRS, CDR2 YFSETQ. In DNA, the CDR3 is TGCGCCAGCAGCTTACGTCAATGGGGGAACACTGAAGCTTTCTTT. It codes for CASSLRQWGNTEAFF.

In regard to this clone: Compared with germline, one end of the junction differs, possibly owing to a read error. The J gene is TRBJ1-1, the V gene TRBV6-1; D remains unclear. Per the germline V gene, CDR1 is MNHNS and CDR2 is SASEGT. The CDR3 has 13 amino acids. CDR3 nucleotide sequence: TGTGTCAGCATAAGGGCGGGCCAAACTGAAGCTTTCTTT. Its translation: CVSIRAGQTEAFF.

This clone was seen repeatedly, ten times or more. The chain couples TRBV9 to TRBJ1-2; D is uncertain. Per the germline V gene, CDR1 is SGDLS and CDR2 is YYNGEE. V gave up 4 bases and J gave up 8 bases, with 21 bases separating them. The CDR3 is 15 amino acids. This CDR3 reads CASSRSPSGPWGYTF. In DNA form, the CDR3 reads TGTGCCAGCAGCCGATCGCCTTCAGGACCTTGGGGCTACACCTTC.

Remarks on this clone: A much larger clonotype is one base distant, so this may be a read error. J is TRBJ2-3 and V is TRBV11-2; TRBD2 matches at 9 bases. With V trimmed by 3 bases and J by 4 bases, 5 bases remained unmatched. Germline CDR1 is SGHAT and CDR2 is FQNNGV. The CDR3 consists of 15 residues. CDR3 protein: CASSFGLAFPDTQYF. CDR3 DNA sequence: TGTGCCAGCAGCTTTGGACTAGCGTTCCCAGATACGCAGTATTTT.

This clone occurred many times. The CDR3 region has the DNA TGTGCCAGCAGCTTAGCGGCGGGAGGGCCTGAAGATACGCAGTATTTT. Its protein product is CASSLAAGGPEDTQYF. V usage is TRBV7-2 and J usage is TRBJ2-3; 9 positions agree with TRBD2. Germline loops: CDR1 SGHTA, CDR2 FQGNSA. The CDR3 covers 16 residues. The J segment lost 5 bases and the V segment lost 0 bases, leaving 6 bases of the junction unmatched.

Notes on this clone: At one end, the junction sequence differs from germline, possibly due to a read error. The genes are TRBV19 and TRBJ2-7; 12 nucleotides align to TRBD1. Germline V gene sequence: CDR1 LNHDA, CDR2 SQIVND (reference sequence). The CDR3 consists of 14 residues. The CDR3 sequence: CASSGTGGVYDQYF. The CDR3 DNA sequence: TGTGCCAGTAGTGGGACAGGGGGCGTTTACGATCAGTACTTC.

This clone was counted ten times or more. The V call is TRBV7-2, the J call TRBJ1-2, with D perhaps TRBD1 (6 bases). CDR1 is SGHTA and CDR2 is FQGNSA in the germline V gene. CDR3 length: 15 amino acids. Trimming took 5 bases from V and 2 from J, leaving 15 bases between them. Here the CDR3 DNA reads TGTGCCAGCAGCGGAGGGGGTAGGGCCAACTATGGCTACACCTTC. This gives the protein CASSGGGRANYGYTF.

This clone was counted a few times. The chain employs TRBV5-6 and TRBJ1-1; D remains unclear. V was shortened by 4 bases and J by 2 bases, with 3 bases between the two germline ends. CDR1 is SGHDT, CDR2 YYEEEE, per germline. This CDR3 region has 11 residues. The CDR3 region has the DNA TGTGCCAGCAGCCAAAACACTGAAGCTTTCTTT. Its protein product is CASSQNTEAFF.

This clone occurred many times. The gene calls are TRBV3-1 and TRBJ2-2, with a weak D call TRBD1 (7 bases). The CDR3 contains 15 residues. The germline CDR1 and CDR2 sequences are LGHDT and YNNKEL (reference sequence). Between the trimmed V and J ends, which lost 5 bases and 5 bases, there was a span of 15 bases. CDR3 loop: CASSLEGAGTGELFF. The DNA of the CDR3 is TGTGCCAGCAGCTTGGAGGGGGCGGGGACCGGGGAGCTGTTTTTT.

There are many counts of this clone. V is TRBV30 and J is TRBJ1-4; D unclear. The V gene lost 3 bases and the J gene lost 0 bases, with 11 bases spanning the gap. From germline, CDR1 is GTSNPN and CDR2 SVGIG (reference sequence). The CDR3 is made up of 15 amino acids. The CDR3 nucleotides are TGTGCCTGGAGCTCAACATCCACAACTAATGAAAAACTGTTTTTT. Protein sequence: CAWSSTSTTNEKLFF. Full variable domain (remainder filled in from reference TRBV30 and TRBJ1-4): SQTIHQWPATLVQPVGSPLSLECTVEGTSNPNLYWYRQAAGRGLQLLFYSVGIGQISSEVPQNLSASRPQDRQFILSSKKLLLSDSGFYLCAWSSTSTTNEKLFFGSGTQLSVL.

This clone has ten or more counts. This chain joins TRBV18 and TRBJ2-7, with 10 bases that match TRBD1. The CDR3 runs 15 residues. V lost 3 bases to trimming and J lost 2 bases; unmatched junction nucleotides: 4. Germline-derived CDR1 and CDR2 are KGHSH and LQKENI. CDR3 DNA sequence: TGTGCCAGCTCACCTGGACAGGGGGAGACCTACGAGCAGTACTTC. Amino acid sequence: CASSPGQGETYEQYF.

With respect to this clone: This clone may be a read error of a much larger clone one base away. This chain links TRBV7-2 with TRBJ2-3; D not certain. CDR1 is SGHTA, CDR2 FQGNSA, per germline. The CDR3 is 14 residues long. CDR3 sequence (DNA): TGTGCCAGCAGATTAGGGTCTAGCACAGATACGCAGTATTTT. It codes for CASRLGSSTDTQYF. The full variable domain, in which reference TRBV7-2 and TRBJ2-3 provide the parts outside the CDR3, is GAGVSQSPSNKVTEKGKDVELRCDPISGHTALYWYRQSLGQGLEFLIYFQGNSAPDKSGLPSDRFSAERTGGSVSTLTIQRTQQEDSAVYLCASRLGSSTDTQYFGPGTRLTVL.